One and the same sample provided the 27 T cell receptor beta chains below, sequenced in a study of identical twins (dated by TCRdb to 2016 to 2017). Library generation was performed with 5' RACE. Sequencing used an Illumina HiSeq 2000. TCRdb trimmed public reads at Q25 via fastp, called clones via MiXCR and kept in-frame beta chains. Each CDR3 protein gets just one entry, which takes the most common genes and DNA from the rows behind it. Within this sample are just over 450,000 distinct CDR3 sequences, with approximately 15% of them counted one time only. The top ten constitute around 0.48% of the sample. These records were also assigned to another study, of yellow fever vaccine responses in identical twins.

Sequenced input: CD4+ T cells sorted from blood. Source of these receptors: a woman in her late teens or twenties in good health.

The V gene is TRBV9, the J gene TRBJ2-1; 11 nucleotides match TRBD1. Trimming at V came to 3 bases and at J to 2 bases, leaving 4 bases not matched to a gene. The germline CDR1 and CDR2 sequences are SGDLS and YYNGEE. The CDR3 length is 16 residues. The DNA for the CDR3 is TGTGCCAGCAGCGGAGGACAGGGGGCGACCTACAATGAGCAGTTCTTC. Its protein product is CASSGGQGATYNEQFF.

This chain connects TRBV7-9 to TRBJ2-5; 7 bases map to TRBD1. The germline CDR1 and CDR2 sequences are SEHNR and FQNEAQ (reference sequence). CDR3 size: 15 residues. V gave up 5 bases and J gave up 0 bases; unmatched junction bases: 6. The CDR3 region is CASSPGDSYQETQYF. The CDR3 coding sequence is TGTGCCAGCAGCCCCGGGGACAGCTACCAAGAGACCCAGTACTTC.

CDR3 residues: CASSYGTGRSPNSPLHF. DNA of the CDR3: TGTGCCAGCAGTTACGGGACAGGAAGATCACCTAATTCACCCCTCCACTTT. The rearrangement links TRBV6-5 to TRBJ1-6; 8 bases are shared with TRBD1. Trimming at V came to 2 bases and at J to 6 bases, leaving 9 bases not matched to a gene. Germline V lookup: CDR1 MNHEY, CDR2 SVGAGI. This CDR3 region has 17 residues.

This chain uses TRBV19 with TRBJ2-1; 8 bases line up with TRBD2. Looked up from germline, CDR1 is LNHDA and CDR2 is SQIVND (reference sequence). The trim removed 4 bases at V and 3 bases at J, leaving 8 bases unmatched. This CDR3 is built from 16 residues. In nucleotides, the CDR3 is TGTGCCAGTAGTAGAGGCCTAGGGACTAGCTACAATGAGCAGTTCTTC. It codes for CASSRGLGTSYNEQFF.

This chain joins TRBV28 and TRBJ1-5; possible D gene TRBD1, 6 bases. This CDR3 comprises 16 residues. V lost 2 bases and J lost 6, with 17 bases in between. Germline V gene lookup returns CDR1 MDHEN and CDR2 SYDVKM. CDR3 residues: CASSLTATGAGQPQHF. CDR3 coding DNA: TGTGCCAGCAGTTTAACGGCGACAGGAGCAGGTCAGCCCCAGCATTTT.

This sequence joins TRBV29-1 and TRBJ2-7, with 8 bases that match TRBD1. The CDR3 is 11 amino acids. J gave up 3 bases and V 6 bases, and 1 base lay outside the gene matches. Germline V gene data show CDR1 as SQVTM and CDR2 as ANQGSEA. The CDR3 reads CSVGQVYEQYF. As DNA, the CDR3 is TGCAGCGTGGGACAGGTCTACGAGCAGTACTTC.

This clonotype occurred a few times. This chain links TRBV9 with TRBJ1-1; D is ambiguous. The CDR3 length is 17 residues. Trimming pared 1 base from V and 3 bases from J, leaving 19 bases between. In germline, CDR1 is SGDLS, CDR2 YYNGEE. DNA of the CDR3: TGTGCCAGCAGCGTATTCGTCCCGGGCCCACGACACACTGAAGCTTTCTTT. This translates into CASSVFVPGPRHTEAFF.

Only a few counts were recorded for this clonotype. The chain links TRBV4-1 to TRBJ2-3, with 12 bases lining up with TRBD2. Trimming at V came to 2 bases and at J to 4 bases, leaving 4 bases not matched to a gene. This CDR3 contains 16 residues. Germline CDR1 MGHRA, CDR2 YSYEKL. DNA for the CDR3: TGCGCCAGCAGCCAACCGACTAGCGGGAGTCCAGATACGCAGTATTTT. This codes for CASSQPTSGSPDTQYF.

This clonotype was found a few times. The chain joins TRBV20-1 to TRBJ2-1, with a weak D call TRBD2 (5 bases). V lost 6 bases and J lost 3, with 12 bases in between. The CDR3 runs 13 residues. The germline CDR1 and CDR2 sequences are DFQATT and SNEGSKA (reference sequence). In DNA form, the CDR3 reads TGCAGTGCGGCGCCCCGGGACTACAATGAGCAGTTCTTC. This encodes CSAAPRDYNEQFF.

The CDR3 loop reads CASGVRGVQETQYF. The CDR3 DNA reads TGTGCCAGCGGGGTTAGGGGGGTTCAAGAGACCCAGTACTTC. V is TRBV6-1 and J is TRBJ2-5; perhaps D is TRBD1 or TRBD2 (6 bases each). Trimming pared 8 bases from V and 2 bases from J, leaving 15 bases between. CDR3 length equals 14 residues. Germline V gene lookup returns CDR1 MNHNS and CDR2 SASEGT.

This clonotype was observed a few times. This chain joins TRBV11-2 and TRBJ1-2, with D unclear. The CDR3 has 14 residues. The V and J ends lost 5 bases and 8 bases respectively, with 18 bases between them. Germline V lookup: CDR1 SGHAT, CDR2 FQNNGV. The CDR3 sequence is CASSPSDGREGYTF. CDR3 coding DNA: TGTGCCAGCAGCCCTTCGGACGGGAGGGAAGGCTACACCTTC. Based on the CDR3 plus reference TRBV11-2 and TRBJ1-2, the full variable domain is EAGVAQSPRYKIIEKRQSVAFWCNPISGHATLYWYQQILGQGPKLLIQFQNNGVVDDSQLPKDRFSAERLKGVDSTLKIQPAKLEDSAVYLCASSPSDGREGYTFGSGTRLTVV.

The table lists this clonotype with a few counts. V usage is TRBV20-1 and J usage is TRBJ1-5, with D possibly TRBD1 on 6 matching bases. Germline CDR1 reads DFQATT; CDR2 reads SNEGSKA (reference sequence). The CDR3 length is 12 residues. V was pared by 7 bases and J by 7 bases, with 14 bases between. The chain's CDR3 is CSGVEGDQPQHF. In DNA form, the CDR3 reads TGCAGTGGGGTGGAGGGGGACCAGCCCCAGCATTTT.

This clonotype was seen once. The chain employs TRBV6-5 and TRBJ2-7; unclear D gene. This CDR3 spans 14 amino acids. The germline V gene has CDR1 MNHEY and CDR2 SVGAGI. The V end was cut by 2 bases, the J end by 7 bases, with 15 bases between. CDR3 in DNA: TGTGCCAGCAGTTACACACCCCTCGCGAGGGAGCAGTACTTC. As protein: CASSYTPLAREQYF.

V usage is TRBV20-1 and J usage is TRBJ2-3; D remains unclear. V was clipped by 0 bases and J by 0 bases, with 4 bases between them. The germline V gene encodes CDR1 DFQATT and CDR2 SNEGSKA (reference sequence). The CDR3 covers 13 residues. The CDR3 DNA reads as TGCAGTGCTAGAGAAATAAGCACAGATACGCAGTATTTT. Protein product: CSAREISTDTQYF.

This clonotype was observed many times. The chain employs TRBV5-1 and TRBJ2-5; D possibly corresponds to TRBD2 (6 bases). This CDR3 spans 14 amino acids. Germline V gene data show CDR1 as SGHRS and CDR2 as YFSETQ. V lost 2 bases, J lost 2 bases, and 10 bases lay in between. The DNA for the CDR3 is TGCGCCAGCAGCTTCCGGGACTTTCAAGAGACCCAGTACTTC. Translated: CASSFRDFQETQYF.

This clonotype turned up a few times. V gene TRBV7-2 combines with J gene TRBJ2-3; 9 bases line up with TRBD2. CDR1 and CDR2 from the germline V gene are SGHTA and FQGNSA. Losses at the gene ends were 0 bases for V and 4 bases for J; bases not matched to a gene: 11. This CDR3 has 18 amino acids. The DNA for the CDR3 is TGTGCCAGCAGCTTAGCAGTGTCGGCGGGAGGGTTCGCAGATACGCAGTATTTT. It translates to CASSLAVSAGGFADTQYF.

This clonotype has a count of ten or more. The chain has TRBV2 and TRBJ1-5, with D perhaps matching TRBD1 (5 bases). V was clipped by 6 bases and J by 6 bases, with 9 bases between them. The CDR3 has 12 amino acids. Germline loops: CDR1 SNHLY, CDR2 FYNNEI. The CDR3 DNA reads as TGTGCCAGCAGCAGGGTTACTCAGCCCCAGCATTTT. This codes for CASSRVTQPQHF.

V and J are TRBV20-1 and TRBJ2-7; no definite D call. V was clipped by 3 bases and J by 1 base, with 16 bases between them. CDR3 length equals 15 residues. Germline loops: CDR1 DFQATT, CDR2 SNEGSKA (reference sequence). The CDR3 is CSAREGSPLSYEQYF. Here the CDR3 DNA reads TGCAGTGCTAGGGAAGGTTCTCCCTTGTCCTACGAGCAGTACTTC.

This clonotype was counted at least ten times. This chain links TRBV5-1 with TRBJ1-5; TRBD1 might be the D (5 bases). The CDR3 is 13 residues long. V was cut by 3 bases and J by 6 bases, with 10 bases left in between. Germline-derived CDR1 and CDR2 are SGHRS and YFSETQ. The CDR3 reads CASSSTGGQPQHF. CDR3 nucleotide sequence: TGCGCCAGCAGCTCAACAGGAGGTCAGCCCCAGCATTTT.

The rearrangement links TRBV5-1 to TRBJ2-1; 7 bases match TRBD2. Germline V gene sequence: CDR1 SGHRS, CDR2 YFSETQ. This CDR3 is built from 14 residues. The V and J ends lost 0 bases and 8 bases, in that order; junction bases with no gene match: 5. The CDR3 nucleotides are TGCGCCAGCAGCTTGGATCCCAGCGGGGATGAGCAGTTCTTC. Protein: CASSLDPSGDEQFF.

This clonotype was counted only a few times. V and J are TRBV20-1 and TRBJ1-5; 11 nucleotides match TRBD1. Germline CDR1 reads DFQATT; CDR2 reads SNEGSKA (reference sequence). Trimming cost V 6 bases and J 4 bases; bases outside gene matches: 5. The CDR3 covers 14 residues. The CDR3 nucleotides read TGCAGTGCCAAAGGGACAGGGGGAAATCAGCCCCAGCATTTT. This codes for CSAKGTGGNQPQHF.

This clonotype was recorded at least ten times. The V call is TRBV29-1, the J call TRBJ2-5; TRBD1 might be the D (6 bases). There are 14 residues in the CDR3. The germline V gene encodes CDR1 SQVTM and CDR2 ANQGSEA. With 0 bases removed from V and 5 bases from J, the gap between germline ends came to 13 bases. The CDR3 region is CSVEDSGAGETQYF. The CDR3 coding sequence is TGCAGCGTTGAAGATTCAGGGGCTGGCGAGACCCAGTACTTC.

This clonotype turned up a few times. The chain joins TRBV24-1 to TRBJ2-6; 10 nucleotides line up with TRBD1. CDR3 length: 19 residues. CDR1 is KGHDR and CDR2 is SFDVKD in the germline V gene. The V gene end was trimmed by 6 bases and the J gene end by 0 bases; junction bases not matched to a gene: 10. The CDR3 DNA reads TGTGCCACCAGTAAAGGGGGACAGGGGTTTGACTCTGGGGCCAACGTCCTGACTTTC. As protein: CATSKGGQGFDSGANVLTF.

V is TRBV10-3 and J is TRBJ2-1; 7 bases are a match to TRBD1. Per germline, CDR1 ENHRY and CDR2 SYGVKD. V was pared by 4 bases and J by 8 bases, with 8 bases of the junction left unmatched. The CDR3 totals 14 residues. CDR3 amino acids: CAISARGRRDEQFF. CDR3 coding DNA: TGTGCCATCAGTGCTAGGGGGCGCCGGGATGAGCAGTTCTTC.

Regarding this clonotype: A much larger clonotype is one base distant, so this may be a read error. The chain has TRBV5-1 and TRBJ2-3; maybe TRBD2 (5 bases). V lost 8 bases to trimming and J lost 4 bases, with 23 bases between them. From germline, CDR1 is SGHRS and CDR2 YFSETQ. CDR3 size: 16 residues. CDR3 in DNA: TGCGCCAGTGAACGTCCCAGCGGCTCACGCCCAGATACGCAGTATTTT. Its translation: CASERPSGSRPDTQYF.

This clonotype came up a few times. The chain joins TRBV12-3 or TRBV12-4 to TRBJ1-6, with D uncertain. The CDR3 spans 12 residues. Deletions cut 6 bases from V and 7 bases from J, with 7 bases between. CDR3 region: CASSPGNSPLHF. CDR3 in DNA: TGTGCCAGCAGCCCCGGAAATTCACCCCTCCACTTT.

The chain links TRBV25-1 to TRBJ2-1, with no clear D. Germline values: CDR1 MGHDK, CDR2 SYGVNS. Trimming took 7 bases from V and 7 from J, leaving 14 bases between them. This CDR3 has 13 amino acids. As DNA, the CDR3 is TGTGCCAGCACGGACGGCCCAAGGAATGAGCAGTTCTTC. It specifies CASTDGPRNEQFF.